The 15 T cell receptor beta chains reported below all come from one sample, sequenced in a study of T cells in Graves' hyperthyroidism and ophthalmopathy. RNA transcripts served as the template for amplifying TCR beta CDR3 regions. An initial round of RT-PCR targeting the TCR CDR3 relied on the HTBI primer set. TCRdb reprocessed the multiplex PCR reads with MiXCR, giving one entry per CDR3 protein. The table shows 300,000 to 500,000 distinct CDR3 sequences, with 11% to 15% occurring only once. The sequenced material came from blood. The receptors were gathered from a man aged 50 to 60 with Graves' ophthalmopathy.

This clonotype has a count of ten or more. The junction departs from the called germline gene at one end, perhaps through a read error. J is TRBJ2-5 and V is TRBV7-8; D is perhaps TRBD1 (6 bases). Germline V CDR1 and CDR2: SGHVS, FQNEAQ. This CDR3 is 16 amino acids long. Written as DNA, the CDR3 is TGTGCCAGCAGCTTAGGTCCAGGGGCGAACCACGAGACCCAGTACTTC. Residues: CASSLGPGANHETQYF. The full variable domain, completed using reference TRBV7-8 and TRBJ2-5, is GAGVSQSPRYKVAKRGQDVALRCDPISGHVSLFWYQQALGQGPEFLTYFQNEAQLDKSGLPSDRFFAERPEGSVSTLKIQRTQQEDSAVYLCASSLGPGANHETQYFGPGTRLLVL.

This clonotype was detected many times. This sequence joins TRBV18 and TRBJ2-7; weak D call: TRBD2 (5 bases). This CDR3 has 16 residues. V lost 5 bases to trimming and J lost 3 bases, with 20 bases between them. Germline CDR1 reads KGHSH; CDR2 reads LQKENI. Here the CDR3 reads CASSSQPPGIGYEQYF. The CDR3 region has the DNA TGTGCCAGCTCATCACAACCCCCGGGGATTGGCTACGAGCAGTACTTC.

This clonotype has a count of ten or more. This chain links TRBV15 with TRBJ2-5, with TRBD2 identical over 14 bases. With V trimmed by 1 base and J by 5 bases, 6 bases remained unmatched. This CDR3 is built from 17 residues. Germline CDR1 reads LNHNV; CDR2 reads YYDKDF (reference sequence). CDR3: CATSRGPGLAGEETQYF. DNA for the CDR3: TGTGCCACCAGCAGAGGCCCGGGACTAGCGGGAGAGGAGACCCAGTACTTC.

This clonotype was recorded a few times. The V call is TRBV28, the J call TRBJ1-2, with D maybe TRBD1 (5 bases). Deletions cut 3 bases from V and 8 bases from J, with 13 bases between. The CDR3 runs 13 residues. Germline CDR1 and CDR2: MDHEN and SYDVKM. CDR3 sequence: CASSLDTARGYTF. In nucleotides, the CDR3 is TGTGCCAGCAGTTTGGACACGGCTCGGGGCTACACCTTC.

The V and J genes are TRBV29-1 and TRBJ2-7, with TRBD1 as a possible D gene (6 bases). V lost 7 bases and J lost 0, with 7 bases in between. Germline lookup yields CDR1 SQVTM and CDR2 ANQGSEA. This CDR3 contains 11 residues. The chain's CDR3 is CSGRGSYEQYF. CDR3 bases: TGCAGCGGCAGGGGCTCCTACGAGCAGTACTTC.

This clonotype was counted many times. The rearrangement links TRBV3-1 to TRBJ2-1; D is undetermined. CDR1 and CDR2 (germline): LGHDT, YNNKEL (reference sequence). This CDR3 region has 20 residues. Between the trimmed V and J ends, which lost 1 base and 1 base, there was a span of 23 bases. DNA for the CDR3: TGTGCCAGCAGCCAAGTAGTCGCCGGACCATCTTCTAGTTCCTACAATGAGCAGTTCTTC. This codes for CASSQVVAGPSSSSYNEQFF.

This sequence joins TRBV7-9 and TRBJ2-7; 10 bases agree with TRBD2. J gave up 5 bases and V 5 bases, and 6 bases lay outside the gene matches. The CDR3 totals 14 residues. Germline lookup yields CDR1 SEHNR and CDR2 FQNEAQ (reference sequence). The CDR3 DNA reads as TGTGCCAGCAGCAATAGCGGGAGGAGCCACGAGCAGTACTTC. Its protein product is CASSNSGRSHEQYF.

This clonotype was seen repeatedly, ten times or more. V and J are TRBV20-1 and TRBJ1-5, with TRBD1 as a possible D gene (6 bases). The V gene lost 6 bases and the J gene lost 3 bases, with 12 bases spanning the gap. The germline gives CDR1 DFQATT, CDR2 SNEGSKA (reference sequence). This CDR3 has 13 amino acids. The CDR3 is CSARGGTNQPQHF. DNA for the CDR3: TGCAGTGCAAGGGGGGGTACCAATCAGCCCCAGCATTTT.

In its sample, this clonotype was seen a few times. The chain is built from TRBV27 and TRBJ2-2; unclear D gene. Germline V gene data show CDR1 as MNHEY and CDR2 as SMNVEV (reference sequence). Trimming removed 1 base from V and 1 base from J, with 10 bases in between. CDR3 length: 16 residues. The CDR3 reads CASSLLPGWNTGELFF. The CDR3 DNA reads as TGTGCCAGCAGTTTATTGCCGGGTTGGAACACCGGGGAGCTGTTTTTT.

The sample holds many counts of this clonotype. CDR3 sequence: CSAEREAGTGELFF. The CDR3 DNA sequence: TGCAGCGCCGAGAGGGAGGCCGGGACCGGGGAGCTGTTTTTT. The V and J genes are TRBV29-1 and TRBJ2-2; D may be TRBD2 (6 bases). V was trimmed by 7 bases and J by 5 bases, leaving 17 bases between them. The V gene's germline CDR1 is SQVTM and CDR2 ANQGSEA. This CDR3 is built from 14 residues.

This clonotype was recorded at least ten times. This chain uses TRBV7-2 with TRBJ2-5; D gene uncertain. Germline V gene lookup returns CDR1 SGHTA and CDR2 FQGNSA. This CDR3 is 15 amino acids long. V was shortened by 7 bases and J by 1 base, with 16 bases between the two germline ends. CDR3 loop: CASNTYYRAQETQYF. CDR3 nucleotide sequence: TGTGCCAGCAACACTTACTACAGAGCCCAAGAGACCCAGTACTTC. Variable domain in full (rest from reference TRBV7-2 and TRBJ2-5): GAGVSQSPSNKVTEKGKDVELRCDPISGHTALYWYRQSLGQGLEFLIYFQGNSAPDKSGLPSDRFSAERTGGSVSTLTIQRTQQEDSAVYLCASNTYYRAQETQYFGPGTRLLVL.

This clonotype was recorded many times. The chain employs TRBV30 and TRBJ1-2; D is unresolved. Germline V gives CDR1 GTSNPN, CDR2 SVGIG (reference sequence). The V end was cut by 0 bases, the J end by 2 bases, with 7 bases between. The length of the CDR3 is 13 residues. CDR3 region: CAWSVSINYGYTF. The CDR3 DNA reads TGTGCCTGGAGTGTATCCATAAACTATGGCTACACCTTC.

CDR3 DNA sequence: TGTGCCAGCAGTGAAAGCTTCAATCAGCCCCAGCATTTT. Translation gives CASSESFNQPQHF. This chain links TRBV6-1 with TRBJ1-5; D gene uncertain. Trimming removed 2 bases at V and 3 bases at J, with 5 bases between. Germline assignment: CDR1 MNHNS and CDR2 SASEGT. The CDR3 has 13 amino acids.

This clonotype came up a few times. The CDR3 region is CASTPHTPAGFSYNEQFF. CDR3 in DNA: TGTGCCAGCACCCCTCACACCCCAGCGGGATTCTCCTACAATGAGCAGTTCTTC. This rearrangement joins TRBV6-1 to TRBJ2-1; 7 nucleotides agree with TRBD2. The ends lost 7 bases at V and 0 bases at J; junction bases unmatched: 15. The CDR3 covers 18 residues. CDR1 is MNHNS and CDR2 is SASEGT in the germline V gene.

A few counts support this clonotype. CDR3 coding DNA: TGTGCCAGCTCTAGCGGGAAAAACACCGGGGAGCTGTTTTTT. Residues: CASSSGKNTGELFF. The rearrangement uses TRBV28 and TRBJ2-2; 9 nucleotides align to TRBD2. The CDR3 runs to 14 residues. V lost 8 bases and J lost 2; bases outside the gene matches: 3. Germline V gene data show CDR1 as MDHEN and CDR2 as SYDVKM.